One and the same sample provided the 32 T cell receptor beta chains below, sequenced in a study of T cells after yellow fever vaccination. One entry per CDR3 protein, called by TCRdb with MiXCR from the 5' RACE reads. Among hundreds of thousands of distinct CDR3 sequences listed, around 6.4% were seen once. The material was PBMCs, obtained 5 days after the yellow fever booster vaccination. Source of these receptors: a man aged 30 to 39 who received the YFV17D yellow fever vaccine.

This clonotype showed up just a few times. This chain uses TRBV10-1 with TRBJ2-1; 7 bases line up with TRBD2. This CDR3 has 12 residues. With V trimmed by 11 bases and J by 7 bases, 8 bases remained unmatched. Germline V gene sequence: CDR1 WNHNN, CDR2 SYGVQD (reference sequence). CDR3 DNA: TGCGCCTCAGGGACTATCGGGAATGAGCAGTTCTTC. Encoded protein: CASGTIGNEQFF.

In its sample, this clonotype was seen many times. Written as DNA, the CDR3 is TGTGCCAGCAGCTTAGCCGGGACTGCCGTGGGTCAGCCCCAGCATTTT. Residues: CASSLAGTAVGQPQHF. The J gene is TRBJ1-5, the V gene TRBV7-2; D may be TRBD1 (5 bases). The germline CDR1 and CDR2 sequences are SGHTA and FQGNSA. Trimming left V 0 bases short and J 6 bases short, with 15 bases between. CDR3 length equals 16 residues.

The J gene is TRBJ2-3, the V gene TRBV25-1; 9 nucleotides align to TRBD2. The CDR3 is made up of 15 amino acids. Looked up from germline, CDR1 is MGHDK and CDR2 is SYGVNS. The junction had 6 bases not matched to a gene; V was cut back by 5 bases and J by 3 bases. The CDR3 spells CASSPVAGVTDTQYF. The CDR3 DNA is TGTGCCAGCAGTCCCGTAGCGGGAGTGACAGATACGCAGTATTTT.

The chain employs TRBV7-3 and TRBJ2-1; perhaps TRBD2 as D (6 bases). V lost 1 base to trimming and J lost 5 bases, with 12 bases between them. Germline values: CDR1 SGHTA, CDR2 FQGTGA. The CDR3 contains 15 residues. Written as DNA, the CDR3 is TGTGCCAGCAGCTTAAGAGGAGGGAAGCACAATGAGCAGTTCTTC. Translation: CASSLRGGKHNEQFF.

The rearrangement links TRBV20-1 to TRBJ2-1; 7 nucleotides agree with TRBD2. The V and J ends lost 5 bases and 4 bases, in that order; junction bases with no gene match: 11. CDR1 DFQATT and CDR2 SNEGSKA come from the germline V gene (reference sequence). This CDR3 has 15 residues. Here the CDR3 reads CSAGPLAGEYNEQFF. The CDR3 nucleotides are TGCAGTGCTGGGCCTCTTGCGGGAGAATACAATGAGCAGTTCTTC.

There are a few counts of this clonotype. V is TRBV10-3 and J is TRBJ1-1, with D possibly being TRBD1 (5 bases). The ends were cut back, 6 bases at V and 1 base at J, with 9 bases in the middle. Germline V gene lookup returns CDR1 ENHRY and CDR2 SYGVKD. The CDR3 is 13 residues long. The CDR3 sequence is CAIRRDANTEAFF. In DNA, the CDR3 is TGTGCCATCAGAAGGGACGCGAACACTGAAGCTTTCTTT.

As concerns this clonotype: This sequence may be a read error, since a much larger clone differs from it by one base. CDR3 loop: CVSSGRVQGRAETQYF. The CDR3, as DNA: TGTGTCAGCAGCGGCAGGGTCCAGGGCCGCGCGGAGACCCAGTACTTC. The chain carries TRBV28 and TRBJ2-5; D is tentatively TRBD1 or TRBD2 (5 bases each). The CDR3 totals 16 residues. Germline-derived CDR1 and CDR2 are MDHEN and SYDVKM. The full variable domain, with the rest looked up from reference TRBV28 and TRBJ2-5, is DVKVTQSSRYLVKRTGEKVFLECVQDMDHENMFWYRQDPGLGLRLIYFSYDVKMKEKGDIPEGYSVSREKKERFSLILESASTNQTSMYLCVSSGRVQGRAETQYFGPGTRLLVL.

The V call is TRBV6-4, the J call TRBJ2-1; 9 positions agree with TRBD2. The CDR3 is 15 residues long. Unmatched junction bases numbered 5, after V lost 3 bases and J lost 5 bases. Germline assignment: CDR1 MRHNA and CDR2 SNTAGT. In DNA, the CDR3 is TGTGCCAGCAGTGATGGCGGGAGGGCGCACAATGAGCAGTTCTTC. Protein: CASSDGGRAHNEQFF.

This clonotype has a count of ten or more. The chain recombines TRBV10-3 with TRBJ2-3; D is perhaps TRBD2 (6 bases). Germline CDR1 ENHRY, CDR2 SYGVKD. This CDR3 comprises 16 residues. Trimming took 6 bases from V and 0 from J, leaving 16 bases between them. The CDR3 DNA reads as TGTGCCATCAGCGTTGCGGAGCGGGTGAGCACAGATACGCAGTATTTT. Translating gives CAISVAERVSTDTQYF.

In its sample, this clonotype was seen a few times. The V gene is TRBV27, the J gene TRBJ2-7; 8 bases align to TRBD2. The CDR3 is made up of 15 amino acids. Germline V lookup: CDR1 MNHEY, CDR2 SMNVEV (reference sequence). The V and J ends lost 6 bases and 4 bases, in that order; junction bases with no gene match: 11. The DNA for the CDR3 is TGTGCCAGCAGCCCCTCGCCTAGCGGGCCATACGAGCAGTACTTC. It codes for CASSPSPSGPYEQYF.

This clonotype was detected many times. The rearrangement links TRBV20-1 to TRBJ2-3; D ambiguous. Germline V gives CDR1 DFQATT, CDR2 SNEGSKA (reference sequence). The CDR3 sequence is 13 residues long. Trimming stripped 1 base from V and 12 bases from J, with 17 bases between. CDR3 DNA: TGCAGTGCTAGAGGAGGTAGTCCTGGCTCTCAGTATTTT. This translates into CSARGGSPGSQYF.

This clonotype appeared a few times. The chain joins TRBV19 to TRBJ2-1; TRBD2 matches at 9 bases. The CDR3 spans 13 residues. J was trimmed by 7 bases and V by 7 bases; bases with no gene match: 5. From germline, CDR1 is LNHDA and CDR2 SQIVND (reference sequence). Here the CDR3 reads CASIETSGNEQFF. The CDR3 nucleotides read TGTGCCAGTATAGAGACTAGCGGAAATGAGCAGTTCTTC.

This chain joins TRBV5-6 and TRBJ2-7, with D perhaps assigned TRBD1 or TRBD2 (8 bases each). This CDR3 comprises 19 residues. V lost 6 bases, J lost 5 bases, and 33 bases lay in between. The germline CDR1 and CDR2 sequences are SGHDT and YYEEEE. CDR3 nucleotide sequence: TGTGCCAGCATCGCAGGGGGCGACTTCTTCGGACTAGCATATGACGAGCAGTACTTC. Protein sequence: CASIAGGDFFGLAYDEQYF. Filled out from reference TRBV5-6 and TRBJ2-7, the complete variable domain reads DAGVTQSPTHLIKTRGQQVTLRCSPKSGHDTVSWYQQALGQGPQFIFQYYEEEERQRGNFPDRFSGHQFPNYSSELNVNALLLGDSALYLCASIAGGDFFGLAYDEQYFGPGTRLTVT.

In its sample, this clonotype was seen many times. The gene calls are TRBV6-1 and TRBJ2-1; the D gene is possibly TRBD1 (6 bases). V lost 11 bases and J 7 bases, leaving 15 bases between the germline ends. This CDR3 has 12 residues. The germline V gene has CDR1 MNHNS and CDR2 SASEGT. This chain's CDR3 is CAGDTQGNEQFF. CDR3 DNA sequence: TGTGCCGGGGACACGCAAGGGAATGAGCAGTTCTTC.

This clonotype was counted a few times. The chain combines TRBV27 with TRBJ2-7; TRBD1 or TRBD2 may be the D gene (5 bases each). This CDR3 contains 13 residues. CDR1 and CDR2 (germline): MNHEY, SMNVEV (reference sequence). Trimming pared 3 bases from V and 2 bases from J, leaving 8 bases between. The CDR3 reads CASSFVGAYEQYF. Here the CDR3 DNA reads TGTGCCAGCAGTTTTGTGGGGGCCTACGAGCAGTACTTC.

This clonotype was seen only a few times. The rearrangement links TRBV7-2 to TRBJ2-4, with a weak D call TRBD1 (5 bases). Trimming stripped 5 bases from V and 0 bases from J, with 11 bases between. This CDR3 spans 15 amino acids. Germline CDR1 and CDR2: SGHTA and FQGNSA. This CDR3 is CASSLQALAKNIQYF. As DNA, the CDR3 is TGTGCCAGCAGCCTACAGGCTCTAGCCAAAAACATTCAGTACTTC.

The chain couples TRBV18 to TRBJ1-2, with a weak D call TRBD1 (6 bases). The germline V gene encodes CDR1 KGHSH and CDR2 LQKENI. Trimming cost V 3 bases and J 4 bases, with 15 bases left between them. The CDR3 extends over 15 amino acids. The CDR3 DNA reads TGTGCCAGCTCACCGCACCCCAGGGGAAGCTATGGCTACACCTTC. The encoded protein is CASSPHPRGSYGYTF. The whole variable domain, remainder taken from reference TRBV18 and TRBJ1-2, is NAGVMQNPRHLVRRRGQEARLRCSPMKGHSHVYWYRQLPEEGLKFMVYLQKENIIDESGMPKERFSAEFPKEGPSILRIQQVVRGDSAAYFCASSPHPRGSYGYTFGSGTRLTVV.

The chain links TRBV18 to TRBJ2-7; D gene unclear. This CDR3 region has 14 residues. Trimming took 3 bases from V and 2 from J, leaving 11 bases between them. From germline, CDR1 is KGHSH and CDR2 LQKENI. CDR3 sequence (DNA): TGTGCCAGCTCACCTTATAACGGCGCCTACGAGCAGTACTTC. This gives the protein CASSPYNGAYEQYF.

CDR3 residues: CASSAPYRGTSGPSYEQYF. As DNA, the CDR3 is TGTGCCAGCAGCGCGCCTTACAGGGGGACTAGCGGGCCCTCCTACGAGCAGTACTTC. This chain uses TRBV11-1 with TRBJ2-7, with TRBD2 matching 12 bases. V lost 5 bases, J lost 0 bases, and 14 bases stayed unmatched. From germline, CDR1 is SGHAT and CDR2 FQDESV (reference sequence). The CDR3 length is 19 residues.

The J gene is TRBJ1-4, the V gene TRBV29-1, with 10 bases that match TRBD1. The trim removed 6 bases at V and 8 bases at J, leaving 3 bases unmatched. The V gene's germline CDR1 is SQVTM and CDR2 ANQGSEA. The CDR3 spans 12 residues. CDR3: CSVVTGGEKLFF. In DNA form, the CDR3 reads TGCAGCGTAGTGACAGGGGGCGAAAAACTGTTTTTT.

This clonotype was observed many times. V is TRBV6-5 and J is TRBJ2-3; 7 bases map to TRBD2. V shed 0 bases, J shed 3 bases, and the junction held 3 bases outside the gene matches. Germline CDR1 is MNHEY and CDR2 is SVGAGI. This CDR3 contains 15 residues. CDR3 sequence reads: CASSYSLGGTDTQYF. CDR3 DNA sequence: TGTGCCAGCAGTTACTCGTTGGGGGGGACAGATACGCAGTATTTT.

This clonotype was counted between two and nine times. The chain joins TRBV7-2 to TRBJ2-7; D may match TRBD1 or TRBD2 (5 bases each). The CDR3 consists of 13 residues. Germline CDR1 and CDR2: SGHTA and FQGNSA. Deletions cut 5 bases from V and 7 bases from J, with 15 bases between. The CDR3 sequence is CASSPGTLGEQYF. The DNA for the CDR3 is TGTGCCAGCAGCCCCGGGACCCTGGGGGAGCAGTACTTC.

The chain's CDR3 is CASSLGGASNEQFF. The CDR3 DNA sequence: TGTGCCAGCAGTTTGGGGGGCGCGAGTAATGAGCAGTTCTTC. This chain uses TRBV6-2 or TRBV6-3 with TRBJ2-1; the D gene could be TRBD1 or TRBD2 (6 bases each). Trimming shortened V by 4 bases and J by 7 bases, and 14 bases separated the two germline ends. Germline V gene data show CDR1 as MNHEY and CDR2 as SVGEGT. The CDR3 runs to 14 residues.

This chain links TRBV6-1 with TRBJ2-2, with 12 positions matching TRBD2. The CDR3 extends over 16 amino acids. Germline CDR1 MNHNS, CDR2 SASEGT. V trimming: 8 bases; J trimming: 6 bases; junction bases outside the gene matches: 10. The DNA for the CDR3 is TGTGCCAGCGCCCGGCTAGCGGGAGGGGGCTCCGGGGAGCTGTTTTTT. Residues: CASARLAGGGSGELFF.

This clonotype has only a few counts. The chain employs TRBV5-1 and TRBJ1-2; 9 bases match TRBD1. The germline V gene encodes CDR1 SGHRS and CDR2 YFSETQ. The CDR3 has 15 residues. V trimming: 2 bases; J trimming: 2 bases; junction bases outside the gene matches: 4. CDR3 residues: CASSFLGQGNYGYTF. Here the CDR3 DNA reads TGCGCCAGCAGCTTCCTCGGACAGGGGAACTATGGCTACACCTTC. Variable domain in full (rest from reference TRBV5-1 and TRBJ1-2): KAGVTQTPRYLIKTRGQQVTLSCSPISGHRSVSWYQQTPGQGLQFLFEYFSETQRNKGNFPGRFSGRQFSNSRSEMNVSTLELGDSALYLCASSFLGQGNYGYTFGSGTRLTVV.

This clonotype was recorded many times. The CDR3 bases are TGTGCCAGCAGCTTACAGGGTAGTGGAACTGAAGCTTTCTTT. Translating it yields CASSLQGSGTEAFF. The J gene is TRBJ1-1, the V gene TRBV7-2, with D maybe TRBD1 (5 bases). Germline CDR1 reads SGHTA; CDR2 reads FQGNSA. The length of the CDR3 is 14 residues. V was cut by 2 bases and J by 5 bases, with 12 bases left in between.

This clonotype was seen repeatedly, ten times or more. The chain joins TRBV20-1 to TRBJ2-1; D is ambiguous. CDR1 and CDR2 (germline): DFQATT, SNEGSKA (reference sequence). CDR3 length equals 14 residues. V was clipped by 3 bases and J by 4 bases, with 13 bases between them. The CDR3 spells CSASGATLYNEQFF. The DNA for the CDR3 is TGCAGTGCTAGCGGAGCGACACTATACAATGAGCAGTTCTTC.

This clonotype appeared many times. V and J are TRBV28 and TRBJ2-1, with 12 bases identical to TRBD2. The J segment lost 7 bases and the V segment lost 9 bases, leaving 4 bases of the junction unmatched. From germline, CDR1 is MDHEN and CDR2 SYDVKM. The CDR3 length is 13 residues. The CDR3 coding sequence is TGTGCCAGTGGGACTAGCGGGCAGAATGAGCAGTTCTTC. This codes for CASGTSGQNEQFF.

This clonotype was counted between two and nine times. This chain uses TRBV5-5 with TRBJ2-7; a weak D match, TRBD2 (6 bases). This CDR3 spans 14 amino acids. Germline lookup yields CDR1 SGHKS and CDR2 YYEKEE (reference sequence). V dropped 6 bases and J dropped 7 bases, with 20 bases sitting between them. The CDR3, as DNA: TGTGCCAGCACCCCCGGGAGTGACTCAGGGGAGCAGTACTTC. It translates to CASTPGSDSGEQYF.

This clonotype was found many times. V is TRBV6-2 or TRBV6-3 and J is TRBJ2-6; 9 bases line up with TRBD1. The CDR3 loop spans 19 amino acids. Germline values: CDR1 MNHEY, CDR2 SVGEGT. Trimming removed 5 bases from V and 2 bases from J; junction bases left unmatched: 13. The CDR3 sequence: CASSLIPPGQGTGANVLTF. The CDR3, as DNA: TGTGCCAGCAGTCTCATCCCACCGGGACAGGGCACTGGGGCCAACGTCCTGACTTTC.

This clonotype was recorded many times. The V call is TRBV23-1, the J call TRBJ2-7; D is perhaps TRBD1 (7 bases). TRBV23-1 counts as an open reading frame of uncertain function. CDR3 length equals 13 residues. The V end lost 2 bases, the J end lost 7 bases, and 12 bases lay between the germline ends. The CDR3 region has the DNA TGCGCCAGCAGTCAAGGGGCAGGGGGGGAGCAGTACTTC. It specifies CASSQGAGGEQYF.

This clonotype was seen at least ten times. The chain carries TRBV12-3 or TRBV12-4 and TRBJ2-2; the D is unclear. The V and J ends lost 3 bases and 9 bases respectively, with 8 bases between them. There are 12 residues in the CDR3. The CDR3 DNA is TGTGCCAGCAGTTTGAGTCTTAGGGAGCTGTTTTTT. It codes for CASSLSLRELFF.